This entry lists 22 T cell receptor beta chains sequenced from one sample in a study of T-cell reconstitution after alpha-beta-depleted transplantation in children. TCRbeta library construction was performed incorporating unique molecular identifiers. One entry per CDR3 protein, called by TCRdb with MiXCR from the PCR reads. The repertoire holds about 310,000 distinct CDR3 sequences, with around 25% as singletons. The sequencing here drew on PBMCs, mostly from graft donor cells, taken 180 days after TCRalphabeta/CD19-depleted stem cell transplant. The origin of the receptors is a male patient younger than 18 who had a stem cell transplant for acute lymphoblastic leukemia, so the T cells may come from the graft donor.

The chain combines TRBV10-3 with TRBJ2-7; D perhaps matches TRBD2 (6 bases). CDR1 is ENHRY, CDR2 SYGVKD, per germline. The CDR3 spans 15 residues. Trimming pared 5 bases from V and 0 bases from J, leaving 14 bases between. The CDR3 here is CAISMAGTYSYEQYF. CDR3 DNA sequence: TGTGCCATCAGTATGGCCGGGACTTACTCCTACGAGCAGTACTTC.

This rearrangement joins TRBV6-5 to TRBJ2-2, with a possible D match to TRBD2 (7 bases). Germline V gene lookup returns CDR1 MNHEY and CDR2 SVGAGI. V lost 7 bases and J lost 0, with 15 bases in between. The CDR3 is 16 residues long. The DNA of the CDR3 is TGTGCCAGCACTCTCGAGGGGGGGGCGAACACCGGGGAGCTGTTTTTT. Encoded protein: CASTLEGGANTGELFF.

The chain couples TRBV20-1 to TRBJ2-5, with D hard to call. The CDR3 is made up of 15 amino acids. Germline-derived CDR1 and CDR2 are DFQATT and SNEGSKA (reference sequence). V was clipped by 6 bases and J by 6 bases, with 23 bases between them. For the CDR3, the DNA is TGCAGTGCCCGGAAGGGTGGCTCGTTGAAGAAGACCCAGTACTTC. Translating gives CSARKGGSLKKTQYF.

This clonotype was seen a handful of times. The CDR3 DNA is TGTGCCAGCAGTGTCCACAGGGGGGAGACAGATACGCAGTATTTT. Translating gives CASSVHRGETDTQYF. The chain uses TRBV27 and TRBJ2-3; TRBD1 agrees at 8 bases. Germline V gene lookup returns CDR1 MNHEY and CDR2 SMNVEV (reference sequence). The length of the CDR3 is 15 residues. Trimming at V came to 5 bases and at J to 3 bases, leaving 7 bases not matched to a gene.

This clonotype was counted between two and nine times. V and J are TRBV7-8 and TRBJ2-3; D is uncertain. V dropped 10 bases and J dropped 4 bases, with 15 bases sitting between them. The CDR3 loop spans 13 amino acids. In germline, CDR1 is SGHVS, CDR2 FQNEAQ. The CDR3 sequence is CATSRVLSDTQYF. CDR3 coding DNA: TGTGCCACCTCACGGGTTTTGTCAGATACGCAGTATTTT.

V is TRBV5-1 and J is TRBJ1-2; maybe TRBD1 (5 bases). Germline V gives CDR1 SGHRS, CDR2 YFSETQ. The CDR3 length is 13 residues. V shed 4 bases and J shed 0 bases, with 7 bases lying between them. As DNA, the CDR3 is TGCGCCAGCAGCCAGGGCCCTAACTATGGCTACACCTTC. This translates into CASSQGPNYGYTF.

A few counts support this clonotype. The CDR3 bases are TGCAGCGTTGGAGCGGGCGGGTACTATGGCTACACCTTC. It specifies CSVGAGGYYGYTF. The V call is TRBV29-1, the J call TRBJ1-2; D is ambiguous. Germline CDR1 SQVTM, CDR2 ANQGSEA. Trimming took off 4 bases at V and 3 bases at J, with 12 bases between the two ends. The length of the CDR3 is 13 residues.

The CDR3 coding sequence is TGCAGTGCTAGAGGAGGGAATGGCTACACCTTC. Translating gives CSARGGNGYTF. The rearrangement joins TRBV20-1 to TRBJ1-2, with no clear D. The CDR3 is 11 amino acids. V shed 1 base and J shed 6 bases, with 6 bases lying between them. The germline CDR1 and CDR2 sequences are DFQATT and SNEGSKA (reference sequence).

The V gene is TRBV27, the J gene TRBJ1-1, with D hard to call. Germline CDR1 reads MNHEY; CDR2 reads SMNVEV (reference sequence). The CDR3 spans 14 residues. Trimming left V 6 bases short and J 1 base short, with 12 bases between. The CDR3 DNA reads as TGTGCCAGCAGGGCCCTTATCCCGAACACTGAAGCTTTCTTT. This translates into CASRALIPNTEAFF.

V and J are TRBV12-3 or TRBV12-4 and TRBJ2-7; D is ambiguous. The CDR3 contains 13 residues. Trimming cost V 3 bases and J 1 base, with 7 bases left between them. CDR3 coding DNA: TGTGCCAGCAGTTTCAAGCCGTCCTACGAGCAGTACTTC. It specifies CASSFKPSYEQYF.

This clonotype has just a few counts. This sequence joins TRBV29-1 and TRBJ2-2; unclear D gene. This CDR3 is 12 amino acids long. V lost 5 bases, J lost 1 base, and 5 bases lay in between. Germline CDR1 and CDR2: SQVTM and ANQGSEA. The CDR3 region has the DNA TGCAGCGTTCTCTGGAACACCGGGGAGCTGTTTTTT. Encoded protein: CSVLWNTGELFF.

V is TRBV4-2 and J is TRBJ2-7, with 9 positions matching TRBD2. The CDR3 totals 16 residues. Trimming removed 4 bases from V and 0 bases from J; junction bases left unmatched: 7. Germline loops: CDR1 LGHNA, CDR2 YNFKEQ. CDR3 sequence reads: CASSPSLAGVSYEQYF. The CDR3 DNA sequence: TGTGCCAGCAGCCCCTCACTAGCGGGCGTCTCCTACGAGCAGTACTTC.

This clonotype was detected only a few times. CDR3 amino acids: CASKGLAGYNEQFF. The DNA for the CDR3 is TGTGCCAGCAAGGGACTAGCGGGATACAATGAGCAGTTCTTC. V gene TRBV2 combines with J gene TRBJ2-1; the match to TRBD2 covers 13 bases. The germline CDR1 and CDR2 sequences are SNHLY and FYNNEI. The J segment lost 4 bases and the V segment lost 7 bases, leaving 1 base of the junction unmatched. The CDR3 runs 14 residues.

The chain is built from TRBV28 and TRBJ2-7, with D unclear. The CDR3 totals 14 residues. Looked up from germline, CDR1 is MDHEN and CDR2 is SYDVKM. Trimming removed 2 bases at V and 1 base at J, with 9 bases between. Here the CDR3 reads CASSLKLKSYEQYF. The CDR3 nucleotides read TGTGCCAGCAGTTTAAAACTCAAGTCCTACGAGCAGTACTTC.

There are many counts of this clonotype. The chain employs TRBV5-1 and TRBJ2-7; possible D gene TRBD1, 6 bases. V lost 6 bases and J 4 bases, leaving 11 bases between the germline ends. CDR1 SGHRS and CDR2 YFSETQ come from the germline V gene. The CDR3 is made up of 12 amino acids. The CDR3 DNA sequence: TGCGCCAGCAACCAGGGGAATTACGAGCAGTACTTC. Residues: CASNQGNYEQYF.

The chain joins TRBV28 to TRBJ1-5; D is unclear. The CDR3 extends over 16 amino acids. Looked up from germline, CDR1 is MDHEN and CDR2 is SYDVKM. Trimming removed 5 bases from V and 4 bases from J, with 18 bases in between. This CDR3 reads CASSPKPPRGNQPQHF. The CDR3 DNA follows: TGTGCCAGCAGTCCCAAACCCCCTCGAGGGAATCAGCCCCAGCATTTT.

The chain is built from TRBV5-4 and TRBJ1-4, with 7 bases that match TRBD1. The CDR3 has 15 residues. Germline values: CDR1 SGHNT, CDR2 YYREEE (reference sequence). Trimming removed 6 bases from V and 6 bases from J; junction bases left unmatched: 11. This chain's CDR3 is CASTRRQGRDEKLFF. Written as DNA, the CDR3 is TGTGCCAGCACCCGAAGACAGGGACGAGATGAAAAACTGTTTTTT.

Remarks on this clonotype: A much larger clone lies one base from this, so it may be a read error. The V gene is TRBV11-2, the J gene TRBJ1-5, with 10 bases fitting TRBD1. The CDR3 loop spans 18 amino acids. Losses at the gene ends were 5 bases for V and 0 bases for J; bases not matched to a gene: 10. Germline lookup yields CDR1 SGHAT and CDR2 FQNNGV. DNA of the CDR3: TGTGCCAGCAGCCTACGGGACAGGGGTTATTATAGCAATCAGCCCCAGCATTTT. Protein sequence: CASSLRDRGYYSNQPQHF.

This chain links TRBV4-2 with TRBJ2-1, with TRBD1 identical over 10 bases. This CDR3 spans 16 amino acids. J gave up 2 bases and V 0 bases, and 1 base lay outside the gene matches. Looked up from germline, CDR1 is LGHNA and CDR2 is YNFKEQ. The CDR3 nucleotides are TGTGCCAGCAGCCAAGAGGGGACAGGGGCCTACAATGAGCAGTTCTTC. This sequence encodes CASSQEGTGAYNEQFF.

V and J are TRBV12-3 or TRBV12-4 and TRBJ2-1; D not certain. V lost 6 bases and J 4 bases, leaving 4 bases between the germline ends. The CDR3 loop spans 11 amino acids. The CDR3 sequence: CASRWYNEQFF. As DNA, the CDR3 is TGTGCCAGCAGATGGTACAATGAGCAGTTCTTC.

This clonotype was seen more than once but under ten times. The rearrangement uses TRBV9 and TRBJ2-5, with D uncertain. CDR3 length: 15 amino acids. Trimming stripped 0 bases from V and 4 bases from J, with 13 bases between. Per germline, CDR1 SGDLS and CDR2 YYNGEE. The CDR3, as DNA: TGTGCCAGCAGCGTAGATCACGTAGGGTCAGAGACCCAGTACTTC. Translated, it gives CASSVDHVGSETQYF.

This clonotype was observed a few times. CDR3 nucleotides: TGCAGCGTTACTCCCCCGGGACTAGCGGGAGGTTACGAGCAGTACTTC. The encoded protein is CSVTPPGLAGGYEQYF. The chain carries TRBV29-1 and TRBJ2-7; 15 bases are a match to TRBD2. Looked up from germline, CDR1 is SQVTM and CDR2 is ANQGSEA. Trimming took 5 bases from V and 4 from J; bases not matched to a gene: 9. CDR3 length: 16 residues.